The 16 T cell receptor beta chains given below trace back to one sample, sequenced in a study of blood T cell repertoires in COVID-19. Only in-frame clones appear in the TCRdb table, and some are missing; sequencing was by immunoSEQ multiplex PCR. This table holds about 190,000 clones, 86% found once. Sequencing was performed on PBMCs or T cells enriched from blood (not recorded which). The receptors stem from a woman aged 25 to 39 who had recovered from COVID-19.

The chain recombines TRBV6-2 or TRBV6-3 with TRBJ2-1; the match to TRBD2 covers 10 bases. The CDR3 covers 16 residues. The junction had 8 bases not matched to a gene; V was cut back by 2 bases and J by 7 bases. Germline lookup yields CDR1 MNHEY and CDR2 SVGEGT. Here the CDR3 reads CASSYGSSGSGNEQFF. DNA of the CDR3: TGTGCCAGCAGTTACGGGTCTAGCGGGAGTGGTAATGAGCAGTTCTTC.

The chain joins TRBV9 to TRBJ2-7; the match to TRBD2 covers 8 bases. CDR1 is SGDLS and CDR2 is YYNGEE in the germline V gene. The V segment lost 4 bases and the J segment 2 bases; nucleotides outside the gene matches: 8. CDR3 length: 15 amino acids. CDR3 coding DNA: TGTGCCAGCAGCCCCCGGGGTAGCGGGGCCTACGAGCAGTACTTC. Its translation is CASSPRGSGAYEQYF.

This clone was recorded only once. The J gene is TRBJ1-5, the V gene TRBV6-1; D gene uncertain. The CDR3 is made up of 14 amino acids. CDR1 and CDR2 from the germline V gene are MNHNS and SASEGT. V lost 2 bases and J lost 3, with 8 bases in between. This CDR3 is CASSELSFNQPQHF. The CDR3 bases are TGTGCCAGCAGTGAACTAAGTTTCAATCAGCCCCAGCATTTT.

This chain joins TRBV11-3 and TRBJ2-1; D is unclear. Germline assignment: CDR1 SGHNT and CDR2 YENEEA. This CDR3 is 16 amino acids long. V was cut by 2 bases and J by 7 bases, with 18 bases left in between. DNA for the CDR3: TGTGCCAGCAGCTTAACCGCGAATCTCGTGAGGAATGAGCAGTTCTTC. It translates to CASSLTANLVRNEQFF. The whole variable domain, remainder taken from reference TRBV11-3 and TRBJ2-1, is EAGVVQSPRYKIIEKKQPVAFWCNPISGHNTLYWYLQNLGQGPELLIRYENEEAVDDSQLPKDRFSAERLKGVDSTLKIQPAELGDSAVYLCASSLTANLVRNEQFFGPGTRLTVL.

This sequence joins TRBV5-6 and TRBJ2-6, with D perhaps matching TRBD1 (6 bases). CDR1 and CDR2 from the germline V gene are SGHDT and YYEEEE. V lost 4 bases to trimming and J lost 4 bases, with 15 bases between them. This CDR3 is built from 16 residues. The CDR3 nucleotides read TGTGCCAGCAGCGCGGGCCAGGGGTCCGGGGCCAACGTCCTGACTTTC. This sequence encodes CASSAGQGSGANVLTF.

V gene TRBV4-1 combines with J gene TRBJ2-1, with D perhaps TRBD2 (6 bases). This CDR3 comprises 16 residues. V lost 0 bases, J lost 9 bases, and 18 bases lay in between. The germline V gene has CDR1 MGHRA and CDR2 YSYEKL. The CDR3 DNA follows: TGCGCCAGCAGCCAAGAGAGTGAGGCGGGGTTCAGTGAGCAGTTCTTC. It is translated as CASSQESEAGFSEQFF.

This rearrangement joins TRBV27 to TRBJ2-1; 15 bases line up with TRBD2. There are 18 residues in the CDR3. CDR1 and CDR2 (germline): MNHEY, SMNVEV (reference sequence). J gave up 5 bases and V 5 bases, and 10 bases lay outside the gene matches. This chain's CDR3 is CASSTTSGTSGRNNEQFF. The CDR3 DNA follows: TGTGCCAGCAGTACTACTTCCGGGACTAGCGGGAGGAACAATGAGCAGTTCTTC.

This chain uses TRBV3-1 (or the pseudogene TRBV3-2) with TRBJ1-2; no clear D. The CDR3 contains 13 residues. Germline CDR1 is LGHDT and CDR2 is YNNKEL (reference sequence). Trimming took 3 bases from V and 3 from J, leaving 8 bases between them. CDR3 region: CASSQERDYGYTF. For the CDR3, the DNA is TGTGCCAGCAGCCAGGAGCGGGACTATGGCTACACCTTC.

The V call is TRBV5-5, the J call TRBJ1-6, with a weak D call TRBD1 (5 bases). There are 17 residues in the CDR3. V lost 4 bases and J 9 bases, leaving 23 bases between the germline ends. Germline V gene sequence: CDR1 SGHKS, CDR2 YYEKEE (reference sequence). In DNA form, the CDR3 reads TGTGCCAGCAGCCCGCGCCCGGTCGCGGGGGACTCTTCACCCCTCCACTTT. Translated: CASSPRPVAGDSSPLHF.

This sequence joins TRBV5-4 and TRBJ2-1; the match to TRBD2 covers 11 bases. Germline CDR1 reads SGHNT; CDR2 reads YYREEE (reference sequence). The V and J ends lost 0 bases and 9 bases, in that order; junction bases with no gene match: 8. The CDR3 loop spans 16 amino acids. CDR3 in DNA: TGTGCCAGCAGCTTGGCCAGGCTAGCGGGAGGAGGTGAGCAGTTCTTC. This gives the protein CASSLARLAGGGEQFF.

The CDR3 here is CASSRQGNGYTF. The CDR3 DNA follows: TGTGCCAGCAGTCGGCAGGGAAACGGCTACACCTTC. The chain couples TRBV6-5 to TRBJ1-2, with D possibly being TRBD1 (5 bases). The CDR3 is 12 amino acids. The germline CDR1 and CDR2 sequences are MNHEY and SVGAGI. The germline V and J ends were trimmed by 5 bases and 8 bases, with 12 bases remaining between them.

This sequence joins TRBV28 and TRBJ2-7; 8 bases match TRBD1. This CDR3 comprises 13 residues. V shed 3 bases and J 5 bases; nucleotides not matched to a gene: 3. In germline, CDR1 is MDHEN, CDR2 SYDVKM. CDR3 loop: CASSLDRVDEQYF. For the CDR3, the DNA is TGTGCCAGCAGTTTGGACAGGGTGGACGAGCAGTACTTC.

V usage is TRBV2 and J usage is TRBJ1-2; possibly TRBD1 for D (6 bases). V lost 2 bases and J lost 5, with 12 bases in between. This CDR3 is 14 amino acids long. CDR1 and CDR2 from the germline V gene are SNHLY and FYNNEI. The DNA for the CDR3 is TGTGCCAGCAGTGAAATCACAGGGTGGTATGGCTACACCTTC. It yields the protein CASSEITGWYGYTF. Full variable domain (missing parts from reference TRBV2 and TRBJ1-2): EPEVTQTPSHQVTQMGQEVILRCVPISNHLYFYWYRQILGQKVEFLVSFYNNEISEKSEIFDDQFSVERPDGSNFTLKIRSTKLEDSAMYFCASSEITGWYGYTFGSGTRLTVV.

The CDR3 loop reads CATSAPSGRGTDTQYF. CDR3 DNA sequence: TGTGCCACCAGTGCCCCTAGCGGGAGGGGCACAGATACGCAGTATTTT. The chain joins TRBV24-1 to TRBJ2-3, with 12 nucleotides matching TRBD2. The V and J ends lost 5 bases and 1 base, in that order; junction bases with no gene match: 3. CDR3 length: 16 residues. Germline loops: CDR1 KGHDR, CDR2 SFDVKD.

This chain connects TRBV6-5 to TRBJ2-7, with 13 bases that match TRBD2. This CDR3 contains 14 residues. Germline lookup yields CDR1 MNHEY and CDR2 SVGAGI. V shed 6 bases and J 3 bases; nucleotides not matched to a gene: 2. In DNA, the CDR3 is TGTGCCAGCAGAGGGACTAGCGGGATCTACGAGCAGTACTTC. Protein: CASRGTSGIYEQYF.

The CDR3 region has the DNA TGTGCCTGGAGTGTAGAGAGAAACACCATATATTTT. Protein sequence: CAWSVERNTIYF. The chain carries TRBV30 and TRBJ1-3; D call uncertain. Germline values: CDR1 GTSNPN, CDR2 SVGIG (reference sequence). The V end was cut by 0 bases, the J end by 5 bases, with 5 bases between. The CDR3 is 12 residues long.